The 8 T cell receptor beta chains below were found in one sample sequenced in a study of control samples from healthy donors and cancer patients. Data came from immunoSEQ multiplex PCR; TCRdb stores just in-frame clones and leaves some out. The table shows over 110,000 clones, with less than 90% occurring only once. Sequenced sample: blood. The receptors stem from a woman aged 30 to 39 in good health.

The chain has TRBV6-4 and TRBJ2-1, with a weak D call TRBD2 (5 bases). Germline lookup yields CDR1 MRHNA and CDR2 SNTAGT. The CDR3 loop spans 12 amino acids. The V and J ends lost 0 bases and 9 bases respectively, with 6 bases between them. CDR3: CASSDSGVEQFF. The CDR3 DNA reads TGTGCCAGCAGTGACTCGGGAGTTGAGCAGTTCTTC.

The rearrangement joins TRBV5-1 to TRBJ2-7; TRBD2 might be the D (5 bases). The CDR3 runs 14 residues. V shed 0 bases and J shed 1 base, with 8 bases lying between them. Germline V lookup: CDR1 SGHRS, CDR2 YFSETQ. DNA for the CDR3: TGCGCCAGCAGCTTGGACACTAGATCCTACGAGCAGTACTTC. This translates into CASSLDTRSYEQYF.

In its sample, this clone was seen a few times. The J gene is TRBJ2-3, the V gene TRBV2; a possible D gene is TRBD2 (6 bases). This CDR3 comprises 14 residues. The germline gives CDR1 SNHLY, CDR2 FYNNEI. Trimming stripped 6 bases from V and 13 bases from J, with 23 bases between. The CDR3 coding sequence is TGTGCCAGCAGCATCCTCGGGGAGATTTCGGGGGAGTATTTT. It yields the protein CASSILGEISGEYF.

Note on this clone: This sample includes further DNA sequences coding for the same CDR3. This chain uses TRBV7-2 with TRBJ2-5; 9 bases map to TRBD2. V lost 5 bases to trimming and J lost 5 bases; unmatched junction nucleotides: 6. This CDR3 has 14 amino acids. Germline V gives CDR1 SGHTA, CDR2 FQGNSA. The CDR3, as DNA: TGTGCCAGCAGCCCGGGACTAGCCCGGGAGACCCAGTACTTC. Translation gives CASSPGLARETQYF.

The chain employs TRBV7-2 and TRBJ2-7, with a weak D call TRBD2 (6 bases). This CDR3 is 15 amino acids long. V was pared by 2 bases and J by 0 bases, with 11 bases between. Germline CDR1 and CDR2: SGHTA and FQGNSA. CDR3 nucleotides: TGTGCCAGCAGCTTATGGGCGGGGAACTCCTACGAGCAGTACTTC. Translated: CASSLWAGNSYEQYF. Looking up the rest from reference TRBV7-2 and TRBJ2-7 gives the full variable domain: GAGVSQSPSNKVTEKGKDVELRCDPISGHTALYWYRQSLGQGLEFLIYFQGNSAPDKSGLPSDRFSAERTGGSVSTLTIQRTQQEDSAVYLCASSLWAGNSYEQYFGPGTRLTVT.

The V call is TRBV7-9, the J call TRBJ2-1; the D gene is possibly TRBD2 (5 bases). This CDR3 is built from 17 residues. V lost 1 base and J 0 bases, leaving 13 bases between the germline ends. The germline V gene has CDR1 SEHNR and CDR2 FQNEAQ (reference sequence). The CDR3 DNA reads TGTGCCAGCAGCTTAGTTTTTGGGGAGAGCTCCTACAATGAGCAGTTCTTC. This sequence encodes CASSLVFGESSYNEQFF.

This clone was seen just once. V usage is TRBV21-1 and J usage is TRBJ1-4. TRBV21-1 is a pseudogene segment. The CDR3 runs to 14 residues. The CDR3 nucleotides are TGTGCCAGCAGCAACCGGACTATTAATGAAAAACTGTTTTTT. Protein sequence: CASSNRTINEKLFF.

The J gene is TRBJ1-6, the V gene TRBV12-5; D is uncertain. Germline CDR1 and CDR2: LGHNT and FRNRAP. CDR3 length: 12 residues. V was clipped by 3 bases and J by 10 bases, with 7 bases between them. CDR3 protein: CASGFKRSPLHF. CDR3 DNA: TGTGCTAGTGGTTTCAAGAGGTCACCCCTCCACTTT.